Listed here are 21 T cell receptor beta chains from one sample, sequenced in a study of shared clonotypes between healthy human individuals. Naivety among CD8 cells was defined by CD45RO negativity and positive CCR7 selection, thereby excluding terminally differentiated effector memory CD45RA+ cells. The data were produced by immunoSEQ multiplex PCR, yet TCRdb's version contains in-frame clones alone and is incomplete. The sample includes fewer than 850,000 clones, 90% to 98% of them seen just once. Material for sequencing was naive CD8+ T cells sorted from blood. Receptors were obtained from a man aged 25 to 40 in good health.

This chain joins TRBV7-9 and TRBJ2-5, with 7 bases aligning to TRBD1. Germline lookup yields CDR1 SEHNR and CDR2 FQNEAQ (reference sequence). This CDR3 is built from 14 residues. The V gene end was trimmed by 7 bases and the J gene end by 1 base; junction bases not matched to a gene: 6. CDR3 in amino acids: CASTAEGAQETQYF. DNA for the CDR3: TGTGCCAGCACCGCCGAGGGGGCCCAAGAGACCCAGTACTTC.

The chain carries TRBV9 and TRBJ2-5; 7 bases align to TRBD1. V shed 6 bases, J shed 3 bases, and the junction held 8 bases outside the gene matches. In germline, CDR1 is SGDLS, CDR2 YYNGEE. The CDR3 has 14 amino acids. Here the CDR3 DNA reads TGTGCCAGCAACCCACAGGGGCTAGAAGAGACCCAGTACTTC. It is translated as CASNPQGLEETQYF.

The gene calls are TRBV19 and TRBJ1-5, with TRBD1 as a possible D gene (5 bases). In germline, CDR1 is LNHDA, CDR2 SQIVND (reference sequence). V was shortened by 4 bases and J by 2 bases, with 15 bases between the two germline ends. This CDR3 comprises 16 residues. The CDR3 loop reads CASSTPDNHGNQPQHF. The CDR3 nucleotides are TGTGCCAGTAGTACCCCGGACAATCACGGCAATCAGCCCCAGCATTTT.

A note on this clone: Other DNA sequences of this sample code for an identical CDR3. This chain links TRBV27 with TRBJ2-2; 11 nucleotides align to TRBD2. V was pared by 8 bases and J by 1 base, with 3 bases of the junction left unmatched. CDR3 length equals 15 residues. From germline, CDR1 is MNHEY and CDR2 SMNVEV (reference sequence). Here the CDR3 DNA reads TGTGCCAGCTCGGGACTAGCGGAGAACACCGGGGAGCTGTTTTTT. Its protein product is CASSGLAENTGELFF.

The chain employs TRBV6-5 and TRBJ2-7; weak D call: TRBD2 (6 bases). V was trimmed by 5 bases and J by 3 bases, leaving 11 bases between them. The CDR3 length is 13 residues. CDR1 and CDR2 (germline): MNHEY, SVGAGI. The chain's CDR3 is CASSPGTLYEQYF. The CDR3 DNA is TGTGCCAGCAGTCCCGGGACTCTCTACGAGCAGTACTTC.

V is TRBV6-6 and J is TRBJ2-7; 7 bases are shared with TRBD2. The CDR3 is 16 residues long. Losses at the gene ends were 2 bases for V and 3 bases for J; bases not matched to a gene: 10. Germline CDR1 and CDR2: MNHNY and SVGAGI (reference sequence). The CDR3 coding sequence is TGTGCCAGCAGTTACAATCCCGGGAGGATGGACTACGAGCAGTACTTC. Residues: CASSYNPGRMDYEQYF.

The chain employs TRBV5-4 and TRBJ1-2; the D is unclear. Germline V CDR1 and CDR2: SGHNT, YYREEE (reference sequence). The CDR3 contains 13 residues. V shed 0 bases and J shed 0 bases, with 3 bases lying between them. The CDR3, as DNA: TGTGCCAGCAGCTTGGACGCTAACTATGGCTACACCTTC. The encoded protein is CASSLDANYGYTF.

This clone was observed a few times. This rearrangement joins TRBV27 to TRBJ2-7, with 9 bases identical to TRBD1. The CDR3 consists of 15 residues. V gave up 6 bases and J gave up 3 bases; unmatched junction bases: 9. Germline V gene lookup returns CDR1 MNHEY and CDR2 SMNVEV (reference sequence). The CDR3 DNA reads as TGTGCCAGCAGAACTCCCCGGGACAGGGTCTACGAGCAGTACTTC. It specifies CASRTPRDRVYEQYF.

This clone was detected only once. The chain employs TRBV28 and TRBJ2-7, with D perhaps matching TRBD1 (5 bases). The germline V and J ends were trimmed by 8 bases and 2 bases, with 16 bases remaining between them. CDR1 is MDHEN and CDR2 is SYDVKM in the germline V gene. The CDR3 spans 14 residues. In DNA, the CDR3 is TGTGCCAGCGGAACGACAGTAAACACCTACGAGCAGTACTTC. Translation gives CASGTTVNTYEQYF.

V is TRBV30 and J is TRBJ1-1; 10 nucleotides align to TRBD1. Unmatched junction bases numbered 3, after V lost 4 bases and J lost 4 bases. This CDR3 is 13 amino acids long. Germline loops: CDR1 GTSNPN, CDR2 SVGIG (reference sequence). DNA of the CDR3: TGTGCCTGGACCGGACAGGGGGGCACTGAAGCTTTCTTT. It codes for CAWTGQGGTEAFF. Full variable domain (missing parts from reference TRBV30 and TRBJ1-1): SQTIHQWPATLVQPVGSPLSLECTVEGTSNPNLYWYRQAAGRGLQLLFYSVGIGQISSEVPQNLSASRPQDRQFILSSKKLLLSDSGFYLCAWTGQGGTEAFFGQGTRLTVV.

This rearrangement joins TRBV4-2 to TRBJ2-7; D gene uncertain. The CDR3 is 13 residues long. Germline loops: CDR1 LGHNA, CDR2 YNFKEQ. The V end was cut by 4 bases, the J end by 4 bases, with 11 bases between. The CDR3 sequence is CASSPAIDYEQYF. The CDR3 DNA follows: TGTGCCAGCAGCCCGGCAATAGATTACGAGCAGTACTTC.

The rearrangement joins TRBV27 to TRBJ2-1; TRBD2 agrees at 7 bases. Losses at the gene ends were 6 bases for V and 8 bases for J; bases not matched to a gene: 16. The CDR3 sequence is 16 residues long. Germline assignment: CDR1 MNHEY and CDR2 SMNVEV (reference sequence). DNA for the CDR3: TGTGCCAGCAGCCCTCTCGGGACTACCAACTATTATGAGCAGTTCTTC. Its translation: CASSPLGTTNYYEQFF.

V usage is TRBV7-9 and J usage is TRBJ2-1; D possibly matches TRBD1 or TRBD2 (5 bases each). Trimming took 3 bases from V and 9 from J, leaving 12 bases between them. This CDR3 contains 13 residues. Germline V gene sequence: CDR1 SEHNR, CDR2 FQNEAQ (reference sequence). CDR3 DNA: TGTGCCAGCAGCTTCCGACCTGGGGGTGAGCAGTTCTTC. This gives the protein CASSFRPGGEQFF.

This chain connects TRBV6-9 to TRBJ1-2; a weak D match, TRBD1 (5 bases). The CDR3 covers 15 residues. The germline V gene has CDR1 MNHGY and CDR2 SVAAGI. Trimming took 0 bases from V and 6 from J, leaving 14 bases between them. The CDR3 DNA follows: TGTGCCAGCAGTTATTCTTGGGGGACGGGAAATGGCTACACCTTC. Encoded protein: CASSYSWGTGNGYTF.

The CDR3 here is CASSVESGAGNTIYF. DNA of the CDR3: TGTGCCAGCAGCGTAGAGAGCGGGGCTGGAAACACCATATATTTT. This chain uses TRBV9 with TRBJ1-3; no definite D call. This CDR3 region has 15 residues. Trimming left V 0 bases short and J 2 bases short, with 9 bases between. The germline V gene encodes CDR1 SGDLS and CDR2 YYNGEE.

The chain combines TRBV13 with TRBJ1-1; D ambiguous. Trimming cost V 5 bases and J 2 bases, with 3 bases left between them. CDR1 and CDR2 (germline): PRHDT, FYEKMQ (reference sequence). CDR3 length: 11 amino acids. CDR3 coding DNA: TGTGCCAGCAGCCACAACACTGAAGCTTTCTTT. It is translated as CASSHNTEAFF.

The CDR3 loop is CASSVGPSRYF. The CDR3 DNA follows: TGTGCCAGCAGTGTGGGACCGTCGCGGTACTTC. The chain has TRBV28 and TRBJ2-7; tentatively, D is TRBD1 or TRBD2 (5 bases each). Germline V lookup: CDR1 MDHEN, CDR2 SYDVKM. The CDR3 runs to 11 residues. Trimming cost V 5 bases and J 12 bases, with 14 bases left between them. The full variable domain, its missing parts supplied by reference TRBV28 and TRBJ2-7, is DVKVTQSSRYLVKRTGEKVFLECVQDMDHENMFWYRQDPGLGLRLIYFSYDVKMKEKGDIPEGYSVSREKKERFSLILESASTNQTSMYLCASSVGPSRYFGPGTRLTVT.

V usage is TRBV29-1 and J usage is TRBJ1-3; TRBD1 is a possible D gene (6 bases). With 7 bases removed from V and 3 bases from J, the gap between germline ends came to 16 bases. The CDR3 sequence is 14 residues long. CDR1 and CDR2 (germline): SQVTM, ANQGSEA. The CDR3 loop reads CSARTAPFGNTIYF. The CDR3 region has the DNA TGCAGCGCTAGGACAGCTCCCTTTGGAAACACCATATATTTT.

The V and J genes are TRBV11-2 and TRBJ2-2; no clear D gene. The CDR3 has 18 residues. V dropped 1 base and J dropped 1 base, with 16 bases sitting between them. From germline, CDR1 is SGHAT and CDR2 FQNNGV. CDR3 sequence (DNA): TGTGCCAGCAGCTTAGTGGTCAGGCAGGACCAGAACACCGGGGAGCTGTTTTTT. Translation gives CASSLVVRQDQNTGELFF.

In its sample, this clone was seen once. J is TRBJ2-1 and V is TRBV7-9; D perhaps matches TRBD2 (6 bases). Trimming stripped 3 bases from V and 6 bases from J, with 15 bases between. The CDR3 contains 15 residues. CDR1 and CDR2 (germline): SEHNR, FQNEAQ (reference sequence). CDR3: CASSFVGDSGNEQFF. DNA for the CDR3: TGTGCCAGCAGCTTTGTTGGGGATAGCGGCAATGAGCAGTTCTTC.

V usage is TRBV4-3 and J usage is TRBJ1-2; D gene ambiguous. Trimming removed 0 bases from V and 3 bases from J, with 11 bases in between. The CDR3 loop spans 15 amino acids. The germline V gene encodes CDR1 LGHNA and CDR2 YSLEER. The CDR3 nucleotides are TGCGCCAGCAGCCAAGATTCGGAGGGCCACTATGGCTACACCTTC. Its translation: CASSQDSEGHYGYTF.